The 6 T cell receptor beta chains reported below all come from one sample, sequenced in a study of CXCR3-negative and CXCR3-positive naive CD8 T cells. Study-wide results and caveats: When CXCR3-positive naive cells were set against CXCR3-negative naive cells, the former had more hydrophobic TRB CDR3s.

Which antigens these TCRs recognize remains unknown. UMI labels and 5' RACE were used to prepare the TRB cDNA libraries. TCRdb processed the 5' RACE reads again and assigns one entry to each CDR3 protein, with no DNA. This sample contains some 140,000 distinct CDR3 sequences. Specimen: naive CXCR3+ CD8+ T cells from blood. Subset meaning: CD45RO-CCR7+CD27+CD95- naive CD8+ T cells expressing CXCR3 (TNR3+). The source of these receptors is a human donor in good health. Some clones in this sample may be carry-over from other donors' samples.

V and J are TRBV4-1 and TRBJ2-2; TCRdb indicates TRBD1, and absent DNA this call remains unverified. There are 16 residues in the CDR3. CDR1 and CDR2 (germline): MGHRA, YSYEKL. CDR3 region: CASSQDAQGGTGELFF.

CDR3 in amino acids: CATSFDTISNPLHF. J is TRBJ1-6 and V is TRBV15. Germline V gene data show CDR1 as LNHNV and CDR2 as YYDKDF (reference sequence). This CDR3 contains 14 residues.

The CDR3 protein is CASSQDLLNNEQFF. This chain joins TRBV3-1 and TRBJ2-1. This CDR3 contains 14 residues. Germline V gene lookup returns CDR1 LGHDT and CDR2 YNNKEL (reference sequence).

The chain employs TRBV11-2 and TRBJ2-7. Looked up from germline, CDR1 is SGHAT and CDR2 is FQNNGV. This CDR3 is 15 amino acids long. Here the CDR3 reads CASSEEGRPFYEQYF.

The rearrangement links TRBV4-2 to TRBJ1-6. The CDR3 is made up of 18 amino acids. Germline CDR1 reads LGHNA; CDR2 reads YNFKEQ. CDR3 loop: CASSQESPSDSYNSPLHF.

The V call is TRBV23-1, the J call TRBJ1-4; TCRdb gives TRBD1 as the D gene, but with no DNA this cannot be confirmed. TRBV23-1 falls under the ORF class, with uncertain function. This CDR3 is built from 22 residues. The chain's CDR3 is CASTTALRGGPSRIATNEKLFF.